The 32 T cell receptor beta chains listed next were all sequenced from one sample in a study of blood T cell repertoires in COVID-19. Clones were read by immunoSEQ multiplex PCR, and TCRdb kept only the in-frame ones, dropping some. The sample yields approximately 220,000 clones, roughly 82% seen once. Sequenced sample: peripheral blood. The origin of the receptors is a woman in her 70s with acute or convalescent COVID-19.

In DNA, the CDR3 is TGTGCCAGCACCCTCGGGGGGCGAGGGACCCAGTACTTC. Its translation: CASTLGGRGTQYF. V and J are TRBV12-3 or TRBV12-4 and TRBJ2-5; D is perhaps TRBD2 (7 bases). With 7 bases removed from V and 7 bases from J, the gap between germline ends came to 16 bases. This CDR3 spans 13 amino acids.

This clone is a singleton in its sample. The J gene is TRBJ1-1, the V gene TRBV3-1 (or the pseudogene TRBV3-2); D call uncertain. Germline V gene sequence: CDR1 LGHDT, CDR2 YNNKEL (reference sequence). The CDR3 length is 15 residues. The V and J ends lost 1 base and 0 bases respectively, with 9 bases between them. The CDR3 bases are TGTGCCAGCAGCCAAGTCGGGAAGGTGAACACTGAAGCTTTCTTT. It translates to CASSQVGKVNTEAFF.

This clone was seen just once. The chain couples TRBV6-5 to TRBJ1-4; the D is unclear. Looked up from germline, CDR1 is MNHEY and CDR2 is SVGAGI. Deletions cut 6 bases from V and 3 bases from J, with 11 bases between. This CDR3 has 14 amino acids. CDR3 residues: CASSEGVANEKLFF. Written as DNA, the CDR3 is TGTGCCAGCAGCGAGGGTGTTGCTAATGAAAAACTGTTTTTT.

J is TRBJ1-1 and V is TRBV6-5; the D gene is possibly TRBD1 (5 bases). The V end was cut by 5 bases, the J end by 7 bases, with 14 bases between. This CDR3 contains 13 residues. Germline V lookup: CDR1 MNHEY, CDR2 SVGAGI. CDR3 in DNA: TGTGCCAGCAGTCAACCTTGGCAGGGTGAAGCTTTCTTT. It translates to CASSQPWQGEAFF.

V usage is TRBV18 and J usage is TRBJ1-5; possibly TRBD1 for D (5 bases). Germline CDR1 and CDR2: KGHSH and LQKENI. Trimming cost V 6 bases and J 0 bases, with 9 bases left between them. CDR3 length: 14 residues. The CDR3 coding sequence is TGTGCCAGCTCCCCCAGGGATAGCAATCAGCCCCAGCATTTT. It encodes CASSPRDSNQPQHF.

The V gene is TRBV12-3 or TRBV12-4, the J gene TRBJ2-7; 7 bases line up with TRBD1. This CDR3 has 11 residues. V was pared by 4 bases and J by 6 bases, with 0 bases of the junction left unmatched. CDR3 in DNA: TGTGCCAGCAGTTCAGGGGGCGAGCAGTACTTC. Translation: CASSSGGEQYF.

This clone was recorded a few times. CDR3 region: CASSWGSTNTEAFF. CDR3 nucleotides: TGTGCCAGTAGTTGGGGCAGTACGAACACTGAAGCTTTCTTT. J is TRBJ1-1 and V is TRBV19, with D possibly being TRBD1 (5 bases). Germline CDR1 reads LNHDA; CDR2 reads SQIVND (reference sequence). Trimming pared 5 bases from V and 1 base from J, leaving 11 bases between. The length of the CDR3 is 14 residues.

This chain connects TRBV6-5 to TRBJ2-2; possibly TRBD1 for D (5 bases). Germline-derived CDR1 and CDR2 are MNHEY and SVGAGI. This CDR3 has 13 residues. V lost 6 bases and J 1 base, leaving 6 bases between the germline ends. The DNA of the CDR3 is TGTGCCAGCAGGCAGGGGAACACCGGGGAGCTGTTTTTT. Its translation: CASRQGNTGELFF.

This chain joins TRBV19 and TRBJ1-5, with D possibly TRBD1 on 5 matching bases. CDR3 length: 13 amino acids. In germline, CDR1 is LNHDA, CDR2 SQIVND (reference sequence). V lost 4 bases and J lost 8, with 12 bases in between. The DNA of the CDR3 is TGTGCCAGTAGTAGAAGACAGTTAGAGCCCCAGCATTTT. It specifies CASSRRQLEPQHF.

The genes are TRBV2 and TRBJ1-1; 9 bases fit TRBD1. V lost 9 bases, J lost 1 base, and 3 bases stayed unmatched. The germline gives CDR1 SNHLY, CDR2 FYNNEI. This CDR3 contains 13 residues. Here the CDR3 reads CARQGARNTEAFF. In DNA form, the CDR3 reads TGTGCCAGACAGGGGGCAAGGAACACTGAAGCTTTCTTT.

The V call is TRBV9, the J call TRBJ1-2; D is possibly TRBD1 (6 bases). V was clipped by 3 bases and J by 7 bases, with 10 bases between them. Looked up from germline, CDR1 is SGDLS and CDR2 is YYNGEE. This CDR3 contains 12 residues. The CDR3 DNA is TGTGCCAGCAGCGGACCGACAGGTGGCTACACCTTC. This translates into CASSGPTGGYTF.

The chain employs TRBV10-3 and TRBJ1-6; the D is unclear. CDR1 and CDR2 (germline): ENHRY, SYGVKD. The V gene lost 4 bases and the J gene lost 9 bases, with 10 bases spanning the gap. This CDR3 contains 13 residues. This CDR3 is CAISGLEGSPLHF. As DNA, the CDR3 is TGTGCCATCAGTGGACTGGAGGGTTCACCCCTCCACTTT.

The chain couples TRBV30 to TRBJ2-7; 11 nucleotides line up with TRBD2. The CDR3 length is 13 residues. V lost 3 bases and J lost 6; bases outside the gene matches: 4. Germline values: CDR1 GTSNPN, CDR2 SVGIG (reference sequence). Here the CDR3 DNA reads TGTGCCTGGAGGACTAGCGGGACAAGCGAGCAGTACTTC. It translates to CAWRTSGTSEQYF.

This clone is a singleton in its sample. The CDR3 is CASSAYGQGEAFF. CDR3 coding DNA: TGTGCCAGCAGTGCCTATGGACAGGGAGAAGCTTTCTTT. The rearrangement uses TRBV28 and TRBJ1-1, with 8 nucleotides matching TRBD1. Germline CDR1 is MDHEN and CDR2 is SYDVKM. The CDR3 is 13 amino acids. Trimming at V came to 5 bases and at J to 8 bases, leaving 7 bases not matched to a gene. Full variable domain (missing parts from reference TRBV28 and TRBJ1-1): DVKVTQSSRYLVKRTGEKVFLECVQDMDHENMFWYRQDPGLGLRLIYFSYDVKMKEKGDIPEGYSVSREKKERFSLILESASTNQTSMYLCASSAYGQGEAFFGQGTRLTVV.

The rearrangement uses TRBV6-5 and TRBJ2-5; the match to TRBD1 covers 7 bases. V shed 6 bases and J 5 bases; nucleotides not matched to a gene: 12. Germline assignment: CDR1 MNHEY and CDR2 SVGAGI. The CDR3 spans 15 residues. Here the CDR3 reads CASRPMDRHRETQYF. CDR3 DNA sequence: TGTGCCAGCAGACCTATGGACAGGCACCGGGAGACCCAGTACTTC.

The rearrangement joins TRBV5-4 to TRBJ1-1; D is undetermined. The CDR3 has 11 residues. The V gene lost 7 bases and the J gene lost 7 bases, with 11 bases spanning the gap. Looked up from germline, CDR1 is SGHNT and CDR2 is YYREEE (reference sequence). The CDR3 protein is CASSREGEAFF. As DNA, the CDR3 is TGTGCCAGCTCCCGTGAGGGTGAAGCTTTCTTT.

The V gene is TRBV7-2, the J gene TRBJ2-3, with 9 bases matching TRBD2. Per the germline V gene, CDR1 is SGHTA and CDR2 is FQGNSA. This CDR3 comprises 16 residues. J gave up 0 bases and V 4 bases, and 5 bases lay outside the gene matches. CDR3 coding DNA: TGTGCCAGCAGCTGGGGTCTAGCGGGGAGCACAGATACGCAGTATTTT. Translated, it gives CASSWGLAGSTDTQYF.

The chain carries TRBV27 and TRBJ1-1, with D unresolved. Deletions cut 5 bases from V and 2 bases from J, with 27 bases between. This CDR3 spans 19 amino acids. Per the germline V gene, CDR1 is MNHEY and CDR2 is SMNVEV (reference sequence). In DNA, the CDR3 is TGTGCCAGCAGTCTCTATTCTCCGGTAGGCGGAGAACCAAACACTGAAGCTTTCTTT. Its protein product is CASSLYSPVGGEPNTEAFF.

The chain carries TRBV4-3 and TRBJ2-1; 7 nucleotides match TRBD1. Germline V lookup: CDR1 LGHNA, CDR2 YSLEER. Unmatched junction bases numbered 10, after V lost 4 bases and J lost 1 base. The CDR3 contains 17 residues. The CDR3 loop reads CASSLEITGVSYNEQFF. The CDR3 bases are TGCGCCAGCAGCCTAGAAATAACAGGGGTTTCCTACAATGAGCAGTTCTTC.

The chain is built from TRBV5-1 and TRBJ1-2, with D possibly TRBD1 on 6 matching bases. CDR1 and CDR2 from the germline V gene are SGHRS and YFSETQ. Trimming pared 4 bases from V and 5 bases from J, leaving 18 bases between. The CDR3 runs to 15 residues. Here the CDR3 DNA reads TGCGCCAGCAGCCCCTCCCGACAGGAGATATATGGCTACACCTTC. It yields the protein CASSPSRQEIYGYTF.

There are a few counts of this clone. CDR3 protein: CASSIGGRGHAGNTIYF. Here the CDR3 DNA reads TGTGCCAGTAGTATAGGCGGCAGGGGGCACGCTGGAAACACCATATATTTT. V gene TRBV19 combines with J gene TRBJ1-3, with TRBD1 matching 8 bases. CDR1 and CDR2 from the germline V gene are LNHDA and SQIVND (reference sequence). The CDR3 extends over 17 amino acids. Trimming removed 1 base from V and 2 bases from J; junction bases left unmatched: 7.

This clone was picked up one time. The CDR3 is CASSQDFGGATDTQYF. In DNA form, the CDR3 reads TGCGCCAGCAGCCAAGATTTCGGGGGGGCCACAGATACGCAGTATTTT. The gene calls are TRBV4-3 and TRBJ2-3; 8 bases line up with TRBD2. Germline loops: CDR1 LGHNA, CDR2 YSLEER. The CDR3 has 16 amino acids. J lost 2 bases, V lost 0 bases, and 4 bases had no gene match.

This sequence joins TRBV5-1 and TRBJ1-1, with 9 bases lining up with TRBD1. V trimming: 0 bases; J trimming: 8 bases; junction bases outside the gene matches: 5. Germline V gene lookup returns CDR1 SGHRS and CDR2 YFSETQ. The CDR3 sequence is 14 residues long. CDR3 in amino acids: CASSLDGQGKEAFF. CDR3 DNA: TGCGCCAGCAGCTTGGATGGACAGGGGAAAGAAGCTTTCTTT.

The chain links TRBV4-2 to TRBJ1-2; 10 nucleotides match TRBD1. In germline, CDR1 is LGHNA, CDR2 YNFKEQ. J lost 6 bases, V lost 4 bases, and 5 bases had no gene match. The CDR3 length is 14 residues. Here the CDR3 DNA reads TGTGCCAGCAGCCTTGGGACAGGGGAGGATGGCTACACCTTC. Amino acids: CASSLGTGEDGYTF.

The chain links TRBV5-1 to TRBJ1-2; tentative D call: TRBD1 (5 bases). V lost 1 base, J lost 5 bases, and 9 bases lay in between. Germline values: CDR1 SGHRS, CDR2 YFSETQ. CDR3 size: 13 residues. Written as DNA, the CDR3 is TGCGCCAGCAGCTTGTTGGCAGGGTATGGCTACACCTTC. Protein sequence: CASSLLAGYGYTF.

This chain uses TRBV6-5 with TRBJ1-2, with 9 bases aligning to TRBD1. CDR3 length: 15 amino acids. J lost 6 bases, V lost 2 bases, and 7 bases had no gene match. Germline CDR1 reads MNHEY; CDR2 reads SVGAGI. CDR3 sequence reads: CASSYPTGGTNGYTF. CDR3 nucleotide sequence: TGTGCCAGCAGTTACCCGACAGGGGGAACGAATGGCTACACCTTC.

This chain uses TRBV19 with TRBJ2-1, with 7 bases matching TRBD1. The CDR3 runs to 15 residues. Trimming cost V 4 bases and J 7 bases; bases outside gene matches: 10. The germline V gene encodes CDR1 LNHDA and CDR2 SQIVND (reference sequence). The DNA for the CDR3 is TGTGCCAGTAGTACGACTGGGACAGCGATAAATGAGCAGTTCTTC. Its protein product is CASSTTGTAINEQFF.

V usage is TRBV5-6 and J usage is TRBJ2-1, with a weak D call TRBD1 (5 bases). V was shortened by 0 bases and J by 3 bases, with 10 bases between the two germline ends. From germline, CDR1 is SGHDT and CDR2 YYEEEE. The CDR3 spans 15 residues. The CDR3 here is CASSLERGYYNEQFF. CDR3 DNA: TGTGCCAGCAGCTTGGAAAGGGGCTACTACAATGAGCAGTTCTTC.

V usage is TRBV7-9 and J usage is TRBJ2-5, with 12 bases identical to TRBD1. After removal of 5 bases from V and 5 bases from J, the junction contained 12 bases not matched to a gene. CDR3 length: 17 residues. Per germline, CDR1 SEHNR and CDR2 FQNEAQ (reference sequence). CDR3 coding DNA: TGTGCCAGCAGCGAAAGACCCGGGACAGGGGGCTGGGAGACCCAGTACTTC. It codes for CASSERPGTGGWETQYF. Complete variable domain (other parts from reference TRBV7-9 and TRBJ2-5): DTGVSQNPRHKITKRGQNVTFRCDPISEHNRLYWYRQTLGQGPEFLTYFQNEAQLEKSRLLSDRFSAERPKGSFSTLEIQRTEQGDSAMYLCASSERPGTGGWETQYFGPGTRLLVL.

This chain connects TRBV6-1 to TRBJ2-2, with D possibly TRBD1 on 6 matching bases. The CDR3 runs 15 residues. CDR1 MNHNS and CDR2 SASEGT come from the germline V gene. Trimming took 2 bases from V and 3 from J, leaving 10 bases between them. CDR3 amino acids: CASSERRGYTGELFF. The CDR3 DNA sequence: TGTGCCAGCAGTGAACGCAGGGGATACACCGGGGAGCTGTTTTTT.

On this clone itself: Within the sample, other DNA sequences also encode this same CDR3. The chain has TRBV18 and TRBJ1-4; TRBD1 is a possible D gene (6 bases). The germline V gene encodes CDR1 KGHSH and CDR2 LQKENI. Deletions cut 0 bases from V and 7 bases from J, with 9 bases between. This CDR3 comprises 14 residues. CDR3 sequence (DNA): TGTGCCAGCTCACCACCAGGGGGTGGTGAAAAACTGTTTTTT. Translating gives CASSPPGGGEKLFF.

This chain links TRBV12-3 or TRBV12-4 with TRBJ2-1; 7 positions match TRBD2. V was clipped by 5 bases and J by 9 bases; unmatched bases: 7. The CDR3 has 13 residues. CDR3 in amino acids: CASSRSGAGEQFF. The CDR3 nucleotides are TGTGCCAGCAGTAGAAGCGGGGCGGGTGAGCAGTTCTTC.